This TCR beta chain was documented in a study of T cells after yellow fever vaccination. Using its own MiXCR run on the 5' RACE reads, TCRdb lists one record per CDR3 protein. The sample contains around 530,000 distinct CDR3 sequences, roughly a sixth of which appear only once. Per germline, CDR1 SGHTS and CDR2 YDEGEE. CDR3 length: 14 amino acids. The V end lost 4 bases, the J end lost 5 bases, and 15 bases lay between the germline ends. This clonotype showed up just a few times. The specimen comprised PBMCs, sampled about 5 days after the first yellow fever vaccination. The chain recombines TRBV5-8 with TRBJ2-5; D may be TRBD2 (5 bases). The sequence came from a man between 18 and 35 years old who received the YFV17D yellow fever vaccine. In DNA, the CDR3 is TGTGCCAGCAGCCTTTTTCGTGGCGGGGAGACCCAGTACTTC. Translation: CASSLFRGGETQYF. Drawing the rest from reference TRBV5-8 and TRBJ2-5, the complete variable domain is EAGVTQSPTHLIKTRGQQATLRCSPISGHTSVYWYQQALGLGLQFLLWYDEGEERNRGNFPPRFSGRQFPNYSSELNVNALELEDSALYLCASSLFRGGETQYFGPGTRLLVL.